This T cell receptor (beta chain) was captured by sequencing in a study of blood T cell repertoires in COVID-19. Study background: COVID-19 samples, acute and convalescent, were from the United States, Italy and Spain. T cells, B-cell-depleted T cells, or PBMCs provided the cDNA or gDNA that served as material.

Trimming took 5 bases from V and 4 from J, leaving 15 bases between them. The CDR3 consists of 15 residues. Germline values: CDR1 SNHLY, CDR2 FYNNEI. Under the authors' procedure: Estimation of nucleated cell counts was performed using reference gene primer amplification. Method: immunoSEQ multiplex PCR; TCRdb's copy keeps in-frame clones and lacks some. V, J and clone size are those of that table, while D and trimming were read from the DNA. The sample lists about 170,000 clones, 80% to 90% occurring once. This TCR was sampled from a woman older than 75 with acute or convalescent COVID-19. Sequencing used peripheral blood. The J gene is TRBJ2-1, the V gene TRBV2; TRBD2 is a possible D gene (5 bases). The CDR3 reads CASSRGGGPYNEQFF. The CDR3 DNA sequence: TGTGCCAGCAGTAGAGGCGGAGGCCCTTACAATGAGCAGTTCTTC.